One and the same sample provided the 4 T cell receptor beta chains below, sequenced in a study of early T cells in non-severe SARS-CoV-2 infection. TCRdb re-called the 5' RACE reads through MiXCR, storing one row per CDR3 protein. The table records around 76,000 distinct CDR3 sequences, approximately 12% of them present only once. Source material: whole blood. The receptor set was obtained from an adult who was a healthcare worker with PCR-confirmed SARS-CoV-2 infection or an uninfected control (not recorded which).

V is TRBV19 and J is TRBJ2-3, with D tentatively TRBD2 (5 bases). From germline, CDR1 is LNHDA and CDR2 SQIVND (reference sequence). The CDR3 sequence is 14 residues long. V dropped 8 bases and J dropped 4 bases, with 16 bases sitting between them. The DNA of the CDR3 is TGTGCCAGTTCCATGGGCGGGTTTTCAGATACGCAGTATTTT. Its protein is CASSMGGFSDTQYF.

This clonotype was detected only a few times. The chain employs TRBV6-4 and TRBJ2-1; 7 bases match TRBD2. This CDR3 region has 15 residues. From germline, CDR1 is MRHNA and CDR2 SNTAGT. J lost 3 bases, V lost 2 bases, and 4 bases had no gene match. The CDR3 DNA follows: TGTGCCAGCAGTGACGGGCTAGCGGACTACAATGAGCAGTTCTTC. It encodes CASSDGLADYNEQFF.

Here the CDR3 reads CASSYSPAGSSYNEQFF. The CDR3 DNA reads TGTGCCAGCAGCTATTCCCCAGCGGGTAGCTCCTACAATGAGCAGTTCTTC. The V and J genes are TRBV7-3 and TRBJ2-1, with D perhaps TRBD2 (6 bases). V was cut by 4 bases and J by 0 bases, with 16 bases left in between. Germline lookup yields CDR1 SGHTA and CDR2 FQGTGA. CDR3 length: 17 amino acids.

This clonotype was observed a few times. A junction end diverges from the germline sequence, so it may reflect a read error. This sequence joins TRBV7-2 and TRBJ2-1; D not resolved. There are 12 residues in the CDR3. Per the germline V gene, CDR1 is SGHTA and CDR2 is FQGNSA. CDR3 loop: CATSPSYNEQFF. The CDR3, as DNA: TGTGCCACCAGCCCCTCCTACAATGAGCAGTTCTTC.